This entry describes one T cell receptor (beta chain). Profiling relied on immunoSEQ multiplex PCR, and the TCRdb table lists in-frame clones only, not all of them. The sample shows approximately 130,000 clones, more than 65% of them seen only once. The CDR3 is 14 residues long. The junction had 5 bases not matched to a gene; V was cut back by 0 bases and J by 6 bases. Germline CDR1 and CDR2: SGHDT and YYEEEE. This sample was included in a study of blood T cell repertoires in COVID-19. Study overall: COVID-19 samples, acute and convalescent, were from the United States, Italy and Spain.

This clonotype originated in a woman aged 70 to 79 with acute or convalescent COVID-19. The sample taken for sequencing was peripheral blood. This chain joins TRBV5-6 and TRBJ1-2; TRBD1 aligns across 7 bases. The CDR3 nucleotides read TGTGCCAGCAGCTTGGCCGGGACAGATCATGGCTACACCTTC. Its protein is CASSLAGTDHGYTF.